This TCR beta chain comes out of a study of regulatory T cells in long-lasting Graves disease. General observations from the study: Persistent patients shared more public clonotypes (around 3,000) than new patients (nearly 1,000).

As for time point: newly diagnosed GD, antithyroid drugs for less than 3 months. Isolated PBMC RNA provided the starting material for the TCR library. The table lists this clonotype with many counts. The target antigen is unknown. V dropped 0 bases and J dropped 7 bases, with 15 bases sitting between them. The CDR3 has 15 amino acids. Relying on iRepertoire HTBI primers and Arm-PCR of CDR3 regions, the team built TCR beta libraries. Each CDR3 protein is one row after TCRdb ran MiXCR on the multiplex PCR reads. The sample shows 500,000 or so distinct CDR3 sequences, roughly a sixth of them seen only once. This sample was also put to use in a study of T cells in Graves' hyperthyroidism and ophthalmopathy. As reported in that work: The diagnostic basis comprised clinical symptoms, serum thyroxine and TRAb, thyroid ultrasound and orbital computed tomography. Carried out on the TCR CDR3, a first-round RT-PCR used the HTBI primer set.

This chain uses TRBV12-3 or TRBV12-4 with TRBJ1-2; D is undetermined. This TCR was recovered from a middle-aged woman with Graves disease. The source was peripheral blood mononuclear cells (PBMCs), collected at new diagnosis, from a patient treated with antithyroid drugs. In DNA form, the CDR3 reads TGTGCCAGCAGTTTAGCTGCAGGCACCAACCGTGGCTACACCTTC. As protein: CASSLAAGTNRGYTF.